Listed below are T cell receptor beta chains from one sample, sequenced in a study of T cell repertoires in cytomegalovirus infection. TCRdb ran MiXCR on the reads and lists one entry per CDR3 protein. The data show about 89,000 distinct CDR3 sequences, about 29% seen once. The antigens of these receptors remain unknown. Sequenced here: CD8+ T cells from cultured PBMCs, sampled from culture after CMV antigen stimulation. All receptors derive from a human donor in good health (CMV status not recorded). Some clones in this sample may be carry-over from other donors' samples. The CDR3 runs from the conserved cysteine through the conserved F or W. The order of the fields is J gene, D gene, V gene, clone size, CDR3 protein, CDR3 DNA. D genes are given only for firm matches. Some rows have no size entry. The others give once, few or many, or a class for an expanded clone.

J: TRBJ2-7
D: -
V: TRBV11-2
size: few
CDR3: CASSPDGLFSSYEQYF
DNA: TGTGCCAGCAGCCCCGACGGACTCTTTAGCTCCTACGAGCAGTACTTC

J: TRBJ1-2
D: TRBD1
V: TRBV28
size: -
CDR3: CASSLAGGNGYTF
DNA: TGTGCCAGCAGTTTAGCAGGGGGCAATGGCTACACCTTC

J: TRBJ2-5
D: TRBD2
V: TRBV7-2
size: many
CDR3: CASSKGLLAGARETQYF
DNA: TGTGCCAGCAGCAAAGGGCTCCTAGCGGGGGCTAGAGAGACCCAGTACTTC

J: TRBJ1-2
D: -
V: TRBV19
size: few
CDR3: CASQGDLYDGGYTF
DNA: TGTGCCAGTCAAGGGGACCTCTACGACGGTGGCTACACCTTC

J: TRBJ1-1
D: -
V: TRBV5-1
size: -
CDR3: CASSPRGPEAFF
DNA: TGCGCCAGCAGCCCCCGGGGGCCTGAAGCTTTCTTT

J: TRBJ2-7
D: -
V: TRBV7-9
size: once
CDR3: CASSSRGGEQYF
DNA: TGTGCCAGCAGCTCGAGAGGTGGCGAGCAGTACTTC

J: TRBJ2-4
D: -
V: TRBV7-4
size: -
CDR3: CASSLPGQPNIQYF
DNA: TGTGCCAGCAGCTTACCGGGACAACCAAACATTCAGTACTTC

J: TRBJ2-5
D: TRBD2
V: TRBV28
size: -
CDR3: CASSSDRTSGVQETQYF
DNA: TGTGCCAGCAGTTCCGATAGGACTAGCGGAGTACAAGAGACCCAGTACTTC

J: TRBJ2-6
D: -
V: TRBV7-6
size: few
CDR3: CASSLGGAGANVLTF
DNA: TGTGCCAGCAGCTTAGGCGGGGCTGGGGCCAACGTCCTGACTTTC

J: TRBJ2-3
D: TRBD2
V: TRBV7-2
size: -
CDR3: CASSAGLAGSRADTQYF
DNA: TGTGCCAGCAGCGCGGGACTAGCGGGGAGCAGGGCAGATACGCAGTATTTT

J: TRBJ2-7
D: -
V: TRBV7-8
size: few
CDR3: CASSLKGHPSSYEQYF
DNA: TGTGCCAGCAGCTTAAAGGGACACCCGAGCTCCTACGAGCAGTACTTC

J: TRBJ2-7
D: -
V: TRBV6-1
size: few
CDR3: CASSEDSPYEQYF
DNA: TGTGCCAGCAGTGAAGACAGCCCCTACGAGCAGTACTTC

J: TRBJ2-2
D: -
V: TRBV6-5
size: -
CDR3: CASSYLNGGELFF
DNA: TGTGCCAGCAGTTACCTAAACGGCGGGGAGCTGTTTTTT

J: TRBJ2-1
D: -
V: TRBV7-3
size: many
CDR3: CASSSGYNEQFF
DNA: TGTGCCAGCAGCTCCGGATACAATGAGCAGTTCTTC

J: TRBJ2-1
D: -
V: TRBV7-8
size: -
CDR3: CASSPSGEQFF
DNA: TGTGCCAGCAGCCCTTCGGGGGAGCAGTTCTTC

J: TRBJ2-6
D: -
V: TRBV19
size: -
CDR3: CASSTVSGANVLTF
DNA: TGTGCCAGTAGTACAGTCTCTGGGGCCAACGTCCTGACTTTC

J: TRBJ2-1
D: -
V: TRBV7-8
size: many
CDR3: CASSPTSGAYNEQFF
DNA: TGTGCCAGCAGCCCCACATCCGGGGCCTACAATGAGCAGTTCTTC

J: TRBJ2-3
D: TRBD2
V: TRBV5-4
size: -
CDR3: CASSLLLAGTDTQYF
DNA: TGTGCCAGCAGCTTGTTACTAGCGGGGACAGATACGCAGTATTTT

J: TRBJ1-6
D: -
V: TRBV19
size: -
CDR3: CASSIAANSPLHF
DNA: TGTGCCAGTAGTATAGCCGCCAATTCACCCCTCCACTTT

J: TRBJ2-3
D: -
V: TRBV5-6
size: -
CDR3: CASLQSSTDTQYF
DNA: TGTGCCAGCCTTCAGTCTAGCACAGATACGCAGTATTTT

J: TRBJ1-4
D: TRBD1
V: TRBV7-9
size: few
CDR3: CASSHKDRVEKLFF
DNA: TGTGCCAGCAGCCATAAGGACAGGGTCGAAAAACTGTTTTTT